The 14 T cell receptor beta chains below come from one sample, sequenced in a study of blood T cell repertoires in COVID-19. Clones were sequenced by immunoSEQ multiplex PCR, and TCRdb holds only the in-frame ones, with some missing. The table has some 130,000 clones, more than 75% seen once. The sequenced sample was peripheral blood. The receptors come from a man between 65 and 85 years old with active COVID-19.

This clone was found once. J is TRBJ1-3 and V is TRBV4-1; D uncertain. CDR1 and CDR2 from the germline V gene are MGHRA and YSYEKL. The CDR3 length is 15 residues. Trimming cost V 1 base and J 2 bases, with 9 bases left between them. CDR3 sequence: CASSQVATTGNTIYF. The CDR3 DNA follows: TGCGCCAGCAGCCAAGTCGCGACTACTGGAAACACCATATATTTT.

This chain joins TRBV7-8 and TRBJ2-1; TRBD2 matches 10 bases. V was clipped by 2 bases and J by 4 bases; unmatched bases: 5. CDR3 length: 16 residues. The germline V gene encodes CDR1 SGHVS and CDR2 FQNEAQ. The chain's CDR3 is CASSLRGLATYNEQFF. For the CDR3, the DNA is TGTGCCAGCAGCTTAAGGGGACTAGCGACTTACAATGAGCAGTTCTTC.

The V call is TRBV19, the J call TRBJ2-7; 7 bases are shared with TRBD1. The CDR3 covers 15 residues. Per the germline V gene, CDR1 is LNHDA and CDR2 is SQIVND (reference sequence). Unmatched junction bases numbered 8, after V lost 4 bases and J lost 2 bases. This chain's CDR3 is CASSRGTVNPYEQYF. The CDR3 bases are TGTGCCAGTAGTAGGGGGACAGTCAACCCCTACGAGCAGTACTTC.

V usage is TRBV7-9 and J usage is TRBJ2-1; D unresolved. Germline assignment: CDR1 SEHNR and CDR2 FQNEAQ (reference sequence). The V and J ends lost 5 bases and 2 bases respectively, with 10 bases between them. The CDR3 sequence is 14 residues long. The CDR3 loop is CASSLASAYNEQFF. CDR3 nucleotides: TGTGCCAGCAGCCTCGCGAGCGCCTACAATGAGCAGTTCTTC. The full variable domain, completed using reference TRBV7-9 and TRBJ2-1, is DTGVSQNPRHKITKRGQNVTFRCDPISEHNRLYWYRQTLGQGPEFLTYFQNEAQLEKSRLLSDRFSAERPKGSFSTLEIQRTEQGDSAMYLCASSLASAYNEQFFGPGTRLTVL.

The V and J genes are TRBV27 and TRBJ1-4, with D perhaps matching TRBD1 (5 bases). The CDR3 loop spans 13 amino acids. V gave up 5 bases and J gave up 8 bases, with 12 bases separating them. The germline V gene encodes CDR1 MNHEY and CDR2 SMNVEV (reference sequence). CDR3 in DNA: TGTGCCAGCAGTCGCAGGGAAGGCGAAAAACTGTTTTTT. Encoded protein: CASSRREGEKLFF.

The chain links TRBV5-5 to TRBJ2-3; 9 positions match TRBD2. V trimming: 0 bases; J trimming: 6 bases; junction bases outside the gene matches: 5. The CDR3 loop spans 15 amino acids. Germline CDR1 and CDR2: SGHKS and YYEKEE (reference sequence). The CDR3 DNA sequence: TGTGCCAGCAGCTTGGGCGGGAGGGGGGCCGATACGCAGTATTTT. Translation gives CASSLGGRGADTQYF.

The chain has TRBV5-4 and TRBJ2-7, with 8 bases identical to TRBD2. The CDR3 is made up of 14 amino acids. In germline, CDR1 is SGHNT, CDR2 YYREEE (reference sequence). Trimming cost V 6 bases and J 3 bases; bases outside gene matches: 8. The CDR3: CASKDSGTSYEQYF. The CDR3 bases are TGTGCCAGCAAGGATTCGGGGACTAGCTACGAGCAGTACTTC.

The sample holds a few counts of this clone. The chain is built from TRBV3-1 (or the pseudogene TRBV3-2) and TRBJ2-7, with 12 bases that match TRBD2. This CDR3 is built from 15 residues. The V gene's germline CDR1 is LGHDT and CDR2 YNNKEL (reference sequence). The ends lost 4 bases at V and 6 bases at J; junction bases unmatched: 7. The CDR3 DNA sequence: TGTGCCAGCAGCCCGACTAGCGGGAGCGGAGGCGAGCAGTACTTC. This gives the protein CASSPTSGSGGEQYF.

This chain joins TRBV28 and TRBJ1-4; D unresolved. V gave up 6 bases and J gave up 0 bases, with 11 bases separating them. CDR3 size: 15 residues. Germline lookup yields CDR1 MDHEN and CDR2 SYDVKM. Written as DNA, the CDR3 is TGTGCCAGCAGCCTAGACGGAACAACTAATGAAAAACTGTTTTTT. Translation gives CASSLDGTTNEKLFF.

The J gene is TRBJ1-1, the V gene TRBV28; D is undetermined. The CDR3 covers 14 residues. Germline CDR1 is MDHEN and CDR2 is SYDVKM. Trimming left V 2 bases short and J 1 base short, with 8 bases between. CDR3: CASSLRQENTEAFF. CDR3 coding DNA: TGTGCCAGCAGTTTAAGGCAGGAGAACACTGAAGCTTTCTTT.

V gene TRBV28 combines with J gene TRBJ2-5; 12 positions agree with TRBD1. V gave up 6 bases and J gave up 5 bases; unmatched junction bases: 4. The CDR3 runs 14 residues. Per the germline V gene, CDR1 is MDHEN and CDR2 is SYDVKM. CDR3 loop: CASRGTGGGETQYF. The CDR3 DNA sequence: TGTGCCAGCAGAGGGACAGGGGGCGGGGAGACCCAGTACTTC.

The chain joins TRBV5-1 to TRBJ1-2, with 9 bases fitting TRBD1. With V trimmed by 0 bases and J by 8 bases, 8 bases remained unmatched. Germline CDR1 SGHRS, CDR2 YFSETQ. The CDR3 extends over 15 amino acids. In nucleotides, the CDR3 is TGCGCCAGCAGCTTGGAGGCGACAGGGGGTTGGGGCTACACCTTC. Translating it yields CASSLEATGGWGYTF.

This rearrangement joins TRBV19 to TRBJ1-4, with 7 nucleotides matching TRBD1. This CDR3 comprises 15 residues. V trimming: 5 bases; J trimming: 8 bases; junction bases outside the gene matches: 11. The germline V gene encodes CDR1 LNHDA and CDR2 SQIVND (reference sequence). The CDR3 region has the DNA TGTGCCAGTAGTGGAAGGACAGGCGCCAGGGAAAAACTGTTTTTT. Amino acid sequence: CASSGRTGAREKLFF.

V and J are TRBV2 and TRBJ1-5; D is unresolved. The CDR3 consists of 15 residues. The germline gives CDR1 SNHLY, CDR2 FYNNEI. V was shortened by 6 bases and J by 3 bases, with 15 bases between the two germline ends. The CDR3 is CASSLIEDNNQPQHF. The CDR3 nucleotides are TGTGCCAGCAGCTTAATAGAAGATAACAATCAGCCCCAGCATTTT.